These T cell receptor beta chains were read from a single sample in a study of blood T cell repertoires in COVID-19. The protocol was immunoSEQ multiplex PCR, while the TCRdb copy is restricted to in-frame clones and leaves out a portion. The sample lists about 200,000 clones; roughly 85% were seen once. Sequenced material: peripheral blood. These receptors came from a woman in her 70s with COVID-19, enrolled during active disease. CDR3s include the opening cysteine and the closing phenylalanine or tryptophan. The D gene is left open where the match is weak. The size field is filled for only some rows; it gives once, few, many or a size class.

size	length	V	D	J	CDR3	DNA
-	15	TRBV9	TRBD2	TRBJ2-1	CASSVGTSAYNEQFF	TGTGCCAGCAGCGTAGGGACTAGCGCATACAATGAGCAGTTCTTC
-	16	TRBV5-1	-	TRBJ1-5	CASSYGTDYSNQPQHF	TGCGCCAGCAGCTACGGGACGGACTATAGCAATCAGCCCCAGCATTTT
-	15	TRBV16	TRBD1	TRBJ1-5	CASRERQGSSQPQHF	TGTGCCAGCAGAGAGAGACAGGGGAGCTCTCAGCCCCAGCATTTT
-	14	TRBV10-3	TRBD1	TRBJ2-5	CATQGANFQETQYF	TGTGCCACACAGGGGGCTAACTTTCAAGAGACCCAGTACTTC
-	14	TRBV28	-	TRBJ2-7	CASSYHGGSDEQYF	TGTGCCAGCAGTTACCACGGGGGTTCGGACGAGCAGTACTTC
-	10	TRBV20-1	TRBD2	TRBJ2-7	CSAGLAVQYF	TGCAGTGCTGGACTAGCGGTTCAGTACTTC
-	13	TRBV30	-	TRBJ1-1	CAWSSQVNTEAFF	TGTGCCTGGAGTAGCCAGGTGAACACTGAAGCTTTCTTT
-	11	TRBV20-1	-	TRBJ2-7	CSAPRLGEQYF	TGCAGTGCTCCCCGACTAGGCGAGCAGTACTTC
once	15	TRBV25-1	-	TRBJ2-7	CASSEYRRGQHEQYF	TGTGCCAGCAGTGAATATAGGAGGGGACAGCACGAGCAGTACTTC
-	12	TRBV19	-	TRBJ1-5	CASTIGSQPQHF	TGTGCCAGTACGATAGGGAGTCAGCCCCAGCATTTT
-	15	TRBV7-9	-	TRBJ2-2	CASSLVGGEAGELFF	TGTGCCAGCAGCTTAGTCGGAGGGGAGGCCGGGGAGCTGTTTTTT
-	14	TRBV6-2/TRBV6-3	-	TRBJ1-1	CASSAGVPNTEAFF	TGTGCCAGCAGCGCAGGGGTGCCGAACACTGAAGCTTTCTTT
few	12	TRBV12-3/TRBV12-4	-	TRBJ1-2	CASSQYREGYTF	TGTGCCAGCAGTCAGTACAGGGAGGGCTACACCTTC
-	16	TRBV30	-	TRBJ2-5	CAWSLGGQLEQETQYF	TGTGCCTGGAGTTTGGGCGGGCAACTGGAACAAGAGACCCAGTACTTC
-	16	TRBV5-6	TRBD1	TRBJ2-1	CASSLYLGGDGNEQFF	TGTGCCAGCAGCTTATATCTAGGGGGCGACGGGAATGAGCAGTTCTTC
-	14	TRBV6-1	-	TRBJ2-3	CASSEVRTADTQYF	TGTGCCAGCAGTGAAGTGAGGACAGCAGATACGCAGTATTTT
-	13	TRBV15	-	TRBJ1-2	CATSRGGGRGYTF	TGTGCCACCAGCAGAGGCGGGGGGCGGGGCTACACCTTC
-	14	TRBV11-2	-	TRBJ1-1	CASSLDPGVTEAFF	TGTGCCAGCAGCTTAGATCCAGGGGTTACTGAAGCTTTCTTT
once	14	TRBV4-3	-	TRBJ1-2	CASSQAGGTYGYTF	TGCGCCAGCAGCCAGGCGGGGGGAACCTATGGCTACACCTTC
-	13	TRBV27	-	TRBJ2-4	CASSAARISIQYF	TGTGCCAGCAGTGCGGCTAGGATAAGCATTCAGTACTTC
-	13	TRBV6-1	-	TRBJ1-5	CASSEGRDQPQHF	TGTGCCAGCAGTGAAGGGAGAGATCAGCCCCAGCATTTT
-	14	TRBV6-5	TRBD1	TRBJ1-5	CASSSDRGNQPQHF	TGTGCCAGCAGTTCAGACAGGGGCAATCAGCCCCAGCATTTT
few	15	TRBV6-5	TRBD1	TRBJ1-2	CASSYLGQGIYGYTF	TGTGCCAGCAGTTACTTAGGACAGGGGATCTATGGCTACACCTTC
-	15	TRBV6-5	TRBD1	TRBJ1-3	CASSYQGVTGNTIYF	TGTGCCAGCAGTTATCAGGGGGTGACTGGGAACACCATATATTTT
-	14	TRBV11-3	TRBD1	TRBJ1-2	CASSPHWTGSGYTF	TGTGCCAGCAGCCCGCACTGGACAGGGAGCGGCTACACCTTC
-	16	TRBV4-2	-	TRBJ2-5	CASSQAGSGGEETQYF	TGTGCCAGCAGCCAAGCGGGTTCGGGCGGGGAAGAGACCCAGTACTTC
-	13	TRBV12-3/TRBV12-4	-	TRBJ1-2	CASSFSGRGGYTF	TGTGCCAGCAGTTTTTCGGGCAGGGGCGGCTACACCTTC
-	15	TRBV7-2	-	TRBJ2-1	CASSLGIPAGDEQFF	TGTGCCAGCAGCTTAGGAATCCCCGCCGGAGATGAGCAGTTCTTC
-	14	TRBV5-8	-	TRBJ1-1	CASSLLGQNTEAFF	TGTGCCAGCAGCTTGCTGGGACAAAACACTGAAGCTTTCTTT
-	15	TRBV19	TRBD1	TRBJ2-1	CASSGQGSSYNEQFF	TGTGCCAGTAGTGGACAGGGTAGCTCCTACAATGAGCAGTTCTTC
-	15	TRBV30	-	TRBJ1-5	CAWTPGAGKNQPQHF	TGTGCCTGGACCCCCGGGGCGGGAAAGAATCAGCCCCAGCATTTT
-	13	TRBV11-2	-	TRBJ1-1	CASSSQARNEAFF	TGTGCCAGCAGCTCTCAGGCAAGAAATGAAGCTTTCTTT
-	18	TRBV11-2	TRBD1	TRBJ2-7	CASSLRPARQGASYEQYF	TGTGCCAGCAGCTTACGTCCTGCCAGGCAGGGGGCTTCCTACGAGCAGTACTTC
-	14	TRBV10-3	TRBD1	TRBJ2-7	CAISESGQGDEQYF	TGTGCCATCAGTGAGTCCGGACAGGGGGACGAGCAGTACTTC
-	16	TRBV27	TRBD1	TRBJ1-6	CASSRRDSSYNSPLHF	TGTGCCAGCAGTCGCCGGGACAGCTCCTATAATTCACCCCTCCACTTT
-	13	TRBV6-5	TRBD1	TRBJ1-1	CASTSGGTTEAFF	TGTGCCAGCACCTCAGGGGGAACAACTGAAGCTTTCTTT
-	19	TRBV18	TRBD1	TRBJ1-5	CASSRETGTGAGGGQPQHF	TGTGCCAGCTCACGTGAAACCGGGACAGGAGCTGGGGGCGGTCAGCCCCAGCATTTT